These 8 T cell receptor beta chains were all obtained from the same sample, sequenced in a study of blood T cell repertoires in COVID-19 (dated by TCRdb to 2020 to 2021). Receptor libraries were prepared by the immunoSEQ multiplex PCR assay. Imported from immuneACCESS, the table was reduced by TCRdb to in-frame sequences with V and J called. These copies leave out some clones; in studies compared against another copy, an unresolved V gene accounts for under half, and the cause of the remainder is not known. This sample holds 60,000 or so clones; about 90% were observed only once. Clones ranked in the top ten supply roughly 7% of the sample. The sample was peripheral blood. All receptors derive from a man in his 60s with acute or convalescent COVID-19.

The genes are TRBV4-3 and TRBJ2-2; 8 bases are shared with TRBD1. CDR3 size: 16 residues. The germline gives CDR1 LGHNA, CDR2 YSLEER. V gave up 1 base and J gave up 2 bases; unmatched junction bases: 3. The CDR3 nucleotides read TGCGCCAGCAGCCAAGGGACAGGGACCAACACCGGGGAGCTGTTTTTT. Its translation: CASSQGTGTNTGELFF.

The chain has TRBV7-2 and TRBJ2-7; possible D gene TRBD2, 5 bases. Germline V CDR1 and CDR2: SGHTA, FQGNSA. Trimming removed 4 bases from V and 7 bases from J, with 11 bases in between. This CDR3 comprises 12 residues. CDR3 loop: CASSYGLGEQYF. The CDR3 nucleotides read TGTGCCAGCAGCTACGGACTGGGGGAGCAGTACTTC.

The J gene is TRBJ1-2, the V gene TRBV18; 8 positions match TRBD1. The trim removed 6 bases at V and 8 bases at J, leaving 5 bases unmatched. Looked up from germline, CDR1 is KGHSH and CDR2 is LQKENI. This CDR3 region has 12 residues. The CDR3 region has the DNA TGTGCCAGCTCCGCGACAGGGGACGGCTACACCTTC. It is translated as CASSATGDGYTF.

The rearrangement joins TRBV10-1 to TRBJ1-1; D gene unclear. The length of the CDR3 is 13 residues. Per germline, CDR1 WNHNN and CDR2 SYGVQD (reference sequence). Trimming removed 3 bases at V and 0 bases at J, with 5 bases between. The CDR3 region has the DNA TGCGCCAGCAGTGAACAGTTGAACACTGAAGCTTTCTTT. Protein: CASSEQLNTEAFF.

The chain uses TRBV4-3 and TRBJ1-2, with no clear D. From germline, CDR1 is LGHNA and CDR2 YSLEER. Trimming removed 2 bases at V and 0 bases at J, with 10 bases between. This CDR3 has 15 amino acids. CDR3 in DNA: TGCGCCAGCAGCCAAAACTCAAGAACTAACTATGGCTACACCTTC. Its protein product is CASSQNSRTNYGYTF.

The chain links TRBV6-6 to TRBJ1-1; 12 nucleotides match TRBD1. The germline V gene has CDR1 MNHNY and CDR2 SVGAGI (reference sequence). The CDR3 is 13 amino acids. V lost 5 bases to trimming and J lost 11 bases; unmatched junction nucleotides: 6. CDR3 DNA: TGTGCCAGCAGTCCCGGGACAGGGGGCTTCGCTTTCTTT. It is translated as CASSPGTGGFAFF.

This clone showed up just a few times. V and J are TRBV3-1 (or the pseudogene TRBV3-2) and TRBJ2-1; 7 bases fit TRBD1. Germline CDR1 LGHDT, CDR2 YNNKEL (reference sequence). After removal of 3 bases from V and 3 bases from J, the junction contained 5 bases not matched to a gene. This CDR3 comprises 15 residues. CDR3 in DNA: TGTGCCAGCAGCCAGGGGGACAGCTTCTACAATGAGCAGTTCTTC. As protein: CASSQGDSFYNEQFF.

The gene calls are TRBV30 and TRBJ1-6; D is uncertain. The CDR3 totals 14 residues. V lost 0 bases and J lost 7, with 10 bases in between. Germline V gene lookup returns CDR1 GTSNPN and CDR2 SVGIG (reference sequence). In DNA form, the CDR3 reads TGTGCCTGGAGTGTCACAGCGGGCAATTCACCCCTCCACTTT. This codes for CAWSVTAGNSPLHF.